A selection of T cell receptor beta chains follows, all from one sample in a study of T cell responses to AZD1222 COVID-19 vaccine. TCRdb's table, derived via immunoSEQ multiplex PCR, lists solely in-frame clones and lacks some. The top ten clones hold 6.3% of a sample with roughly 93,000 clones, approximately 86% of them seen once. Specimen: peripheral blood, collected on day 0 of AZD1222 vaccination. These receptors were obtained from an adult in good health. The CDR3 runs from the conserved cysteine through the conserved F or W.

v_call	j_call	cdr3_aa
TRBV7-2	TRBJ1-5	CASSSSWGGLQPQHF
TRBV7-2	TRBJ2-3	CASSISGTFTDTQYF
TRBV4-2	TRBJ2-3	CASSQDGGRVDTQYF
TRBV30	TRBJ2-3	CAWRGPSNTQYF
TRBV30	TRBJ1-3	CAWSHSGNTIYF
TRBV2	TRBJ2-5	CARAGLLEETQYF
TRBV7-3	TRBJ2-1	CASSSAGGSVNNEQFF
TRBV30	TRBJ1-1	CAWSRTDRAQEAFF
TRBV27	TRBJ2-5	CASSLSWGAQETQYF
TRBV30	TRBJ2-7	CARKGAAYEQYF
TRBV11-1	TRBJ2-1	CASSLRKWPYNEQFF
TRBV30	TRBJ2-5	CACSGGHQETQYF
TRBV5-4	TRBJ1-2	CASSLVGAGDGYTF
TRBV10-2	TRBJ2-7	CASQPGTGDHEQYF
TRBV29-1	TRBJ2-3	CSVKGGDRERDTQYF
TRBV6-5	TRBJ2-5	CASSNGGETQYF
TRBV24-1	TRBJ2-3	CATSSRTGADTQYF
TRBV10-1	TRBJ2-5	CASSQDRGDTETQYF
TRBV3-1/TRBV3-2	TRBJ1-1	CASSQAESSAEAFF
TRBV30	TRBJ2-2	CAWRGGQANTGELFF
TRBV12-5	TRBJ1-1	CASGSRTGINTEAFF
TRBV5-4	TRBJ1-1	CASSLGQGANTEAFF
TRBV5-1	TRBJ1-3	CASSLEGRVGNTIYF
TRBV6-5	TRBJ2-1	CASSYSTAGGGEQFF
TRBV12-3/TRBV12-4	TRBJ1-2	CASSLFGPDGYTF
TRBV6-5	TRBJ1-5	CASSGIETGNQPQHF
TRBV15	TRBJ2-3	CATSRDRAGGPTDTQYF
TRBV6-4	TRBJ2-3	CASSDSSGGADTQYF
TRBV5-1	TRBJ2-3	CASSLAGTQQRTDTQYF
TRBV18	TRBJ1-2	CASSQGYGYTF
TRBV18	TRBJ1-1	CASSPPGTGNTEAFF
TRBV6-5	TRBJ1-6	CASSYIPNNSPLHF
TRBV5-1	TRBJ2-7	CASSPGQSYEQYF
TRBV2	TRBJ1-1	CASIEDSLVRPFF
TRBV7-2	TRBJ2-6	CASSLFGENHSGANVLTF
TRBV27	TRBJ1-6	CASRGTGSSYNSPLHF
TRBV12-3/TRBV12-4	TRBJ1-2	CASSPQGHYGYTF
TRBV2	TRBJ1-5	CASREGTGDYQPQHF
TRBV4-1	TRBJ2-7	CASSQDPGPSFEQYF
TRBV19	TRBJ1-4	CASTPPGGLNEKLFF
TRBV7-6	TRBJ2-2	CASSLITGGGSTGELFF